A selection of T cell receptor beta chains follows, all from one sample in a study of Graves' ophthalmopathy and Graves' hyperthyroidism. TCRdb recomputed calls from the multiplex PCR reads with MiXCR, one row per CDR3 protein. The sample has about 400,000 distinct CDR3 sequences, around 21% seen once. The sequenced sample was peripheral blood. The receptors stem from a woman under 30 with stable Graves' hyperthyroidism. CDR3s include the opening cysteine and the closing phenylalanine or tryptophan. The D gene is left open where the match is weak. Clone size appears in some rows only: once, few, many, or a class for an expanded clone.

cdr3_nt: TGCGCCAGCAGATCCGGGACAGAGGCTTTCTTT
cdr3_aa: CASRSGTEAFF
d_call: TRBD1
clone_size: many
v_call: TRBV6-1
j_call: TRBJ1-1

cdr3_nt: TGTGCCAGCCGCGGGAGTGGCTACGAGCAGTACTTC
cdr3_aa: CASRGSGYEQYF
d_call: TRBD2
clone_size: many
v_call: TRBV19
j_call: TRBJ2-7

cdr3_nt: TGTGCCAGCAGTGAAGGCAGGGCCTATGGCTACACCTTC
cdr3_aa: CASSEGRAYGYTF
d_call: -
clone_size: many
v_call: TRBV6-1
j_call: TRBJ1-2

cdr3_nt: TGTGCCAGCAGTTCGGACAGACCGAACACTGAGGCTGTCTTT
cdr3_aa: CASSSDRPNTEAVF
d_call: -
clone_size: -
v_call: TRBV28
j_call: TRBJ1-1

cdr3_nt: TGTGCCAGCAGCTTAGGTCAGCTGAACACTGAAGCTTTCTTT
cdr3_aa: CASSLGQLNTEAFF
d_call: -
clone_size: many
v_call: TRBV12-3/TRBV12-4
j_call: TRBJ1-1

cdr3_nt: TGTGCCACCAGCAGAGATGGCGGATACGAGCAGTACTTC
cdr3_aa: CATSRDGGYEQYF
d_call: -
clone_size: many
v_call: TRBV15
j_call: TRBJ2-7

cdr3_nt: TGTGCCTGGAACCAGGGGGAGTATTCCGAGCAGTACTTC
cdr3_aa: CAWNQGEYSEQYF
d_call: TRBD1
clone_size: -
v_call: TRBV30
j_call: TRBJ2-7

cdr3_nt: TGTGCTAGTGGTTTCCATGGGGGAAACACCATATATTTT
cdr3_aa: CASGFHGGNTIYF
d_call: -
clone_size: few
v_call: TRBV12-5
j_call: TRBJ1-3

cdr3_nt: TGTGCCAGCAGCCCAGTTCGGGCCTACGAGCAGTACTTC
cdr3_aa: CASSPVRAYEQYF
d_call: -
clone_size: -
v_call: TRBV12-3/TRBV12-4
j_call: TRBJ2-7

cdr3_nt: TGCGCCAGCAGCCAAGATTTCAGGGGCGCCTACTACGAGCAGTACTTC
cdr3_aa: CASSQDFRGAYYEQYF
d_call: -
clone_size: few
v_call: TRBV4-3
j_call: TRBJ2-7

cdr3_nt: TGTGCCAGCAGTTTAGTGGGAGAGGACACTGAAGCTTTCTTT
cdr3_aa: CASSLVGEDTEAFF
d_call: -
clone_size: many
v_call: TRBV28
j_call: TRBJ1-1

cdr3_nt: TGTGCCAGCAGTTTGGTGTCCCCCCGGAGGGCTGAAGCTTTCTTT
cdr3_aa: CASSLVSPRRAEAFF
d_call: -
clone_size: many
v_call: TRBV12-3/TRBV12-4
j_call: TRBJ1-1

cdr3_nt: TGTGCCAGCAGCCAGGGACAGGGTCTCTATGGCTACACCTTC
cdr3_aa: CASSQGQGLYGYTF
d_call: TRBD1
clone_size: many
v_call: TRBV12-3/TRBV12-4
j_call: TRBJ1-2

cdr3_nt: TGCAGTGCGGGACAGGTGGAGACCCAGTACTTC
cdr3_aa: CSAGQVETQYF
d_call: TRBD1
clone_size: many
v_call: TRBV20-1
j_call: TRBJ2-5

cdr3_nt: TGTGCCAGCAGCTCCTCTAGCGGGGAGACCCAGTACTTC
cdr3_aa: CASSSSSGETQYF
d_call: TRBD2
clone_size: -
v_call: TRBV7-2
j_call: TRBJ2-5

cdr3_nt: TGTGCCATCAGGGAGAATGATTCACCCCTCCACTTT
cdr3_aa: CAIRENDSPLHF
d_call: -
clone_size: many
v_call: TRBV10-3
j_call: TRBJ1-6

cdr3_nt: TGTGCCAGCAGCTTAGCGGGATTGAATGGCGAGCAGTACTTC
cdr3_aa: CASSLAGLNGEQYF
d_call: -
clone_size: many
v_call: TRBV7-2
j_call: TRBJ2-7

cdr3_nt: TGTGCCAGCAGCTTACAGACAGGGGAAGGCTACGAGCAGTACTTC
cdr3_aa: CASSLQTGEGYEQYF
d_call: TRBD1
clone_size: many
v_call: TRBV7-2
j_call: TRBJ2-7

cdr3_nt: TGCAGCGTTGATAAGAGCGGGCCTTACCAAGAGACCCAGTACTTC
cdr3_aa: CSVDKSGPYQETQYF
d_call: -
clone_size: many
v_call: TRBV29-1
j_call: TRBJ2-5

cdr3_nt: TGCAGTGCTGGCCTACAGCACCGGGACAGGACTCCCTACGAGCAGTACTTC
cdr3_aa: CSAGLQHRDRTPYEQYF
d_call: TRBD1
clone_size: many
v_call: TRBV20-1
j_call: TRBJ2-7

cdr3_nt: TGTGCCAGCAGCGCTGGGGGCAGAGAGGCTGAAGCTTTCTTT
cdr3_aa: CASSAGGREAEAFF
d_call: -
clone_size: many
v_call: TRBV7-6
j_call: TRBJ1-1

cdr3_nt: TGTGCCAGCAGCCCTAGCCCCCTTCACAACACTGAAGCTTTCTTT
cdr3_aa: CASSPSPLHNTEAFF
d_call: -
clone_size: many
v_call: TRBV7-2
j_call: TRBJ1-1

cdr3_nt: TGTGCCACTGGGTCACAACCCTACGAGCAGTACTTC
cdr3_aa: CATGSQPYEQYF
d_call: -
clone_size: few
v_call: TRBV28
j_call: TRBJ2-7

cdr3_nt: TGTGCCAGTAGTCCCTGGGGCGAGAGAGAGACCCAGTACTTC
cdr3_aa: CASSPWGERETQYF
d_call: -
clone_size: many
v_call: TRBV19
j_call: TRBJ2-5

cdr3_nt: TGTGCCTGGAGCCCCTCCCGTACCATGCTGGTAAACATTCAGTACTTC
cdr3_aa: CAWSPSRTMLVNIQYF
d_call: -
clone_size: many
v_call: TRBV30
j_call: TRBJ2-4

cdr3_nt: TGTGCCACCAGCAGAGGGGGGTTTGACAGGGACTACACCTTC
cdr3_aa: CATSRGGFDRDYTF
d_call: TRBD1
clone_size: many
v_call: TRBV15
j_call: TRBJ1-2

cdr3_nt: TGCAGTGCTAGTCGAATAGTGGGACTAGCGGAGACTGGGACCCAGTACTTC
cdr3_aa: CSASRIVGLAETGTQYF
d_call: TRBD2
clone_size: many
v_call: TRBV20-1
j_call: TRBJ2-5

cdr3_nt: TGTGCCAGTAGTAATGACAGGGAACTTCAGCCCCAGCATTTT
cdr3_aa: CASSNDRELQPQHF
d_call: TRBD1
clone_size: many
v_call: TRBV19
j_call: TRBJ1-5

cdr3_nt: TGCAGTGCTAGCAAAAACAGGGGGCTCACTGAAGCTTTCTTT
cdr3_aa: CSASKNRGLTEAFF
d_call: TRBD1
clone_size: many
v_call: TRBV20-1
j_call: TRBJ1-1

cdr3_nt: TGTGCCAGCAGGCAGACTAGCGGGAGAGCCGGGGAGCTGTTTTTT
cdr3_aa: CASRQTSGRAGELFF
d_call: TRBD2
clone_size: few
v_call: TRBV7-9
j_call: TRBJ2-2

cdr3_nt: TGTGCCAGCAGCTACGAACGGGACAGGGGGAACTACGAGCAGTACTTC
cdr3_aa: CASSYERDRGNYEQYF
d_call: TRBD1
clone_size: -
v_call: TRBV6-2/TRBV6-3
j_call: TRBJ2-7

cdr3_nt: TGTGCCAGCAGCAAAGGACGGGACCAAGAGACCCAGTACTTC
cdr3_aa: CASSKGRDQETQYF
d_call: -
clone_size: few
v_call: TRBV6-1
j_call: TRBJ2-5

cdr3_nt: TGTGCCAGCAGCTTAACATACAGGGTTGGCTACACCTTC
cdr3_aa: CASSLTYRVGYTF
d_call: -
clone_size: many
v_call: TRBV7-9
j_call: TRBJ1-2

cdr3_nt: TGTGCCAGCAGTCGTCCGGGGACAGACCAAGAGACCCAGTACTTC
cdr3_aa: CASSRPGTDQETQYF
d_call: TRBD1
clone_size: many
v_call: TRBV28
j_call: TRBJ2-5

cdr3_nt: TGCAGCGTTGAAGTAACAGGGGGGAGTGAAGCTTTCTTT
cdr3_aa: CSVEVTGGSEAFF
d_call: TRBD1
clone_size: many
v_call: TRBV29-1
j_call: TRBJ1-1

cdr3_nt: TGTGCCACCGAGGTTTCAATTCTGGGTGGCTACACCTTC
cdr3_aa: CATEVSILGGYTF
d_call: -
clone_size: many
v_call: TRBV6-1
j_call: TRBJ1-2

cdr3_nt: TGTGCCAGCAGTCCAAGGGACAGGCTTGTGGAGACCCAGTACTTC
cdr3_aa: CASSPRDRLVETQYF
d_call: TRBD1
clone_size: many
v_call: TRBV27
j_call: TRBJ2-5

cdr3_nt: TGTGCCAGCAGTTCCGCAGGCGAGGGGGCGTGGGAAAGTAATTCACCCCTCCACTTT
cdr3_aa: CASSSAGEGAWESNSPLHF
d_call: TRBD1
clone_size: many
v_call: TRBV28
j_call: TRBJ1-6

cdr3_nt: TGTGCCAGCAGTTTAAGGCGACAGGTCTATGGCTACACCTTC
cdr3_aa: CASSLRRQVYGYTF
d_call: -
clone_size: many
v_call: TRBV27
j_call: TRBJ1-2

cdr3_nt: TGTGCCTGGAGTGATAGTGGGACAGAACGGGAGACCCAGTACTTC
cdr3_aa: CAWSDSGTERETQYF
d_call: TRBD1
clone_size: many
v_call: TRBV30
j_call: TRBJ2-5

cdr3_nt: TGTGCCAGCAGCTTGGGACAGTGGGAGATGGAGCCCCAGCATTTT
cdr3_aa: CASSLGQWEMEPQHF
d_call: TRBD1
clone_size: many
v_call: TRBV7-9
j_call: TRBJ1-5

cdr3_nt: TGTGCCAGCAGTTACTTGACACGGGCTAGCGGAACCTACGAGCAGTACTTC
cdr3_aa: CASSYLTRASGTYEQYF
d_call: TRBD2
clone_size: few
v_call: TRBV6-2/TRBV6-3
j_call: TRBJ2-7

cdr3_nt: TGTGCCAGCAGCTTAAATCCTGAAGCTTTCTTT
cdr3_aa: CASSLNPEAFF
d_call: -
clone_size: many
v_call: TRBV7-9
j_call: TRBJ1-1

cdr3_nt: TGTGCCACCATGCTACTAGCGGGAGGGCCGAGTACAGATACGCAGTATTTT
cdr3_aa: CATMLLAGGPSTDTQYF
d_call: TRBD2
clone_size: many
v_call: TRBV15
j_call: TRBJ2-3

cdr3_nt: TGTGCCAGCAGCTCGGACATTAACTATAATTCACCCCTCCACTTT
cdr3_aa: CASSSDINYNSPLHF
d_call: -
clone_size: many
v_call: TRBV7-8
j_call: TRBJ1-6

cdr3_nt: TGTGCCAGCAGGCCGGGCCAGGGCTTGATTGGCTACACCTTC
cdr3_aa: CASRPGQGLIGYTF
d_call: -
clone_size: many
v_call: TRBV12-3/TRBV12-4
j_call: TRBJ1-2

cdr3_nt: TGTGCCAGCAGCTCAGACAGTTACTCCTACGAGCAGTACTTC
cdr3_aa: CASSSDSYSYEQYF
d_call: -
clone_size: -
v_call: TRBV7-8
j_call: TRBJ2-7

cdr3_nt: TGTGCCAGCTCACCACCTAACGTGGGGAGCCGAGAGACCCAGTACTTC
cdr3_aa: CASSPPNVGSRETQYF
d_call: -
clone_size: many
v_call: TRBV18
j_call: TRBJ2-5

cdr3_nt: TGCAGTGCTAGAGAGGAGACAGTCTATGGCTACACCTTC
cdr3_aa: CSAREETVYGYTF
d_call: -
clone_size: many
v_call: TRBV20-1
j_call: TRBJ1-2

cdr3_nt: TGTGCCAGCAGTTCCGGGACAGTCTCCTACGAGCAGTACTTC
cdr3_aa: CASSSGTVSYEQYF
d_call: TRBD1
clone_size: many
v_call: TRBV28
j_call: TRBJ2-7

cdr3_nt: TGTGCCAGCAGCTTTGGCTGGGGGGAGCAGTACTTC
cdr3_aa: CASSFGWGEQYF
d_call: -
clone_size: many
v_call: TRBV7-2
j_call: TRBJ2-7

cdr3_nt: TGTGCCGGCAGTCGGGGCAGACAAGAGACCCAGTACTTC
cdr3_aa: CAGSRGRQETQYF
d_call: -
clone_size: -
v_call: TRBV12-3/TRBV12-4
j_call: TRBJ2-5

cdr3_nt: TGTGCTAGTGGTTTGTTCTGGACCAAAAACATTCAGTACTTC
cdr3_aa: CASGLFWTKNIQYF
d_call: -
clone_size: many
v_call: TRBV12-5
j_call: TRBJ2-4

cdr3_nt: TGCGCCAGCAGCCAAGAAGCCATGAACACTGAAGCTTTCTTT
cdr3_aa: CASSQEAMNTEAFF
d_call: -
clone_size: many
v_call: TRBV4-3
j_call: TRBJ1-1